Given below is one T cell receptor beta chain in context. iRepertoire HTBI primers and Arm-PCR of CDR3 regions built TCR beta libraries. TCRdb itself ran the multiplex PCR reads through MiXCR, one entry per CDR3 protein. The sample has 300,000 to 400,000 distinct CDR3 sequences; roughly a fifth are singletons. Time point in this sample: persistent/refractory GD, antithyroid drugs over 5 years with positive TRAb. Generation of the TCR library employed RNA extracted from PBMCs. This sample was taken from a study of regulatory T cells in long-lasting Graves disease. The overall study: Graves' disease counted as persistent after over 5 years of antithyroid drugs with positive TSH receptor antibodies.

CDR1 and CDR2 from the germline V gene are MGHRA and YSYEKL. This CDR3 region has 14 residues. With 6 bases clipped from V and 2 bases from J, the junction kept 2 bases outside the gene matches. J is TRBJ1-2 and V is TRBV4-1; TRBD1 agrees at 11 bases. Sequencing was performed on peripheral blood mononuclear cells (PBMCs), taken when the disease was refractory, from a patient treated with antithyroid drugs. The sequence derives from a female donor with Graves disease. CDR3 bases: TGCGCCAGCAGGCGGACAGGGGGCAACTATGGCTACACCTTC. This sequence encodes CASRRTGGNYGYTF.